The rows below give T cell receptor beta chains drawn from one sample of a study of cytotoxic CD8 clonotypes in ibrutinib-treated CLL. The protocol was immunoSEQ multiplex PCR, while the TCRdb copy is restricted to in-frame clones and leaves out a portion. The sample comprises some 200,000 clones, about 72% of which are singletons, and around 15% rests with the top ten. Sequenced material: PBMCs, taken after 24 months of ibrutinib treatment. The origin of the receptors is a human donor with chronic lymphocytic leukemia. The CDR3 runs from the conserved cysteine through the conserved F or W. Fields, in order: V gene, J gene, clone size, D gene, CDR3 DNA, CDR3 protein. D genes are given only for firm matches. The listing skips clone size in some rows; elsewhere it reads once, few, many or a size class.

v_gene: TRBV5-1; j_gene: TRBJ2-1; abundance: -; d_gene: TRBD2; CDR3nt: TGCGCCAGCAGACTAGCGGGAGGGCCGGGTAATGAGCAGTTCTTC; CDR3aa: CASRLAGGPGNEQFF
v_gene: TRBV11-2; j_gene: TRBJ2-2; abundance: -; d_gene: TRBD2; CDR3nt: TGTGCCAGCAGCTTAGAACCTAGCGGGAGTGAGACCGGGGAGCTGTTTTTT; CDR3aa: CASSLEPSGSETGELFF
v_gene: TRBV5-6; j_gene: TRBJ2-5; abundance: once; d_gene: -; CDR3nt: TGTGCCAGCAGCTTCCCCACAGGGTTTGGAGAGACCCAGTACTTC; CDR3aa: CASSFPTGFGETQYF
v_gene: TRBV5-1; j_gene: TRBJ2-2; abundance: -; d_gene: TRBD1; CDR3nt: TGCGCCAGCAGCCTAGGACAGGGGCCCACCGGGGAGCTGTTTTTT; CDR3aa: CASSLGQGPTGELFF
v_gene: TRBV9; j_gene: TRBJ1-2; abundance: once; d_gene: -; CDR3nt: TGTGCCAGCAGCGTAGGTGGGGGCCCTGGCTACACCTTC; CDR3aa: CASSVGGGPGYTF
v_gene: TRBV10-1; j_gene: TRBJ1-2; abundance: -; d_gene: -; CDR3nt: TGCGCCAGCATTAAGTTCGAAACTAACTATGGCTACACCTTC; CDR3aa: CASIKFETNYGYTF
v_gene: TRBV5-1; j_gene: TRBJ1-2; abundance: -; d_gene: -; CDR3nt: TGCGCCAGCAGCTTGGCCGTAGGGTCTGGTTCCCCCGGCTACACCTTC; CDR3aa: CASSLAVGSGSPGYTF
v_gene: TRBV19; j_gene: TRBJ2-1; abundance: -; d_gene: TRBD2; CDR3nt: TGTGCCAGCAGGGTGTGGGAGGGTTACAATGAGCAGTTCTTC; CDR3aa: CASRVWEGYNEQFF
v_gene: TRBV7-7; j_gene: TRBJ2-3; abundance: -; d_gene: TRBD2; CDR3nt: TGTGCCAGCAGCTTAGCGGGAGGGGTCACAGATACGCAGTATTTT; CDR3aa: CASSLAGGVTDTQYF
v_gene: TRBV6-1; j_gene: TRBJ1-2; abundance: few; d_gene: -; CDR3nt: TGTGCCAGCAGTGATCAGGGAAGCTACACCTTC; CDR3aa: CASSDQGSYTF
v_gene: TRBV5-1; j_gene: TRBJ2-7; abundance: -; d_gene: -; CDR3nt: TGCGCCAGCAGCTTAGACCCGGGGCGGGGCCCCTACGAGCAGTACTTC; CDR3aa: CASSLDPGRGPYEQYF
v_gene: TRBV29-1; j_gene: TRBJ1-3; abundance: -; d_gene: TRBD1; CDR3nt: TGCAGCGTCGGACAGGGGACCTCTGGAAACACCATATATTTT; CDR3aa: CSVGQGTSGNTIYF
v_gene: TRBV18; j_gene: TRBJ2-7; abundance: -; d_gene: -; CDR3nt: TGTGCCAGCTCACCCGAGACCTACGAGCAGTACTTC; CDR3aa: CASSPETYEQYF
v_gene: TRBV4-1; j_gene: TRBJ2-1; abundance: once; d_gene: -; CDR3nt: TGCGCCAGCAGCCAAGAATTGAGCGAGAGCTCCTACAATGAGCAGTTCTTC; CDR3aa: CASSQELSESSYNEQFF
v_gene: TRBV27; j_gene: TRBJ1-2; abundance: -; d_gene: TRBD1; CDR3nt: TGTGCCAGCACCGGGACAGGGGTCGGCTACACCTTC; CDR3aa: CASTGTGVGYTF
v_gene: TRBV30; j_gene: TRBJ2-7; abundance: -; d_gene: -; CDR3nt: TGTGCCTGGAGTGTACAACTAATCAGCTACGAGCAGTACTTC; CDR3aa: CAWSVQLISYEQYF
v_gene: TRBV11-3; j_gene: TRBJ2-1; abundance: few; d_gene: TRBD2; CDR3nt: TGTGCCAGCAGCCCAGGACTAGCGGGAGTGGCGTTCTTC; CDR3aa: CASSPGLAGVAFF
v_gene: TRBV18; j_gene: TRBJ1-1; abundance: -; d_gene: -; CDR3nt: TGTGCCAGCTCACCAATAACTACCAAGAAGCTCACTGAAGCTTTCTTT; CDR3aa: CASSPITTKKLTEAFF
v_gene: TRBV11-2; j_gene: TRBJ2-5; abundance: -; d_gene: -; CDR3nt: TGTGCCAGCAGCCCTCTCCAGGGCACCCTGGGGGAGACCCAGTACTTC; CDR3aa: CASSPLQGTLGETQYF
v_gene: TRBV18; j_gene: TRBJ2-7; abundance: few; d_gene: TRBD2; CDR3nt: TGTGCCAGCTCACCAGTGACTAGCGGGAGTCGATACGAGCAGTACTTC; CDR3aa: CASSPVTSGSRYEQYF
v_gene: TRBV5-6; j_gene: TRBJ2-5; abundance: -; d_gene: TRBD1; CDR3nt: TGTGCCAGCTTCCCTCTAAAAACAGGGGGGAAAGGTGGGACCCAGTACTTC; CDR3aa: CASFPLKTGGKGGTQYF
v_gene: TRBV25-1; j_gene: TRBJ1-1; abundance: -; d_gene: -; CDR3nt: TGTGCCAGCAGTGAGGGCCTCGGGTCTGAAGCTTTCTTT; CDR3aa: CASSEGLGSEAFF
v_gene: TRBV7-6; j_gene: TRBJ1-1; abundance: -; d_gene: -; CDR3nt: TGTGCCAGCAGCTTAGCTAGTGGTTCGGGGACTGAAGCTTTCTTT; CDR3aa: CASSLASGSGTEAFF
v_gene: TRBV7-9; j_gene: TRBJ2-7; abundance: -; d_gene: TRBD1; CDR3nt: TGTGCCAGCAGCCCTCGACGGGGACAGGACTCCTACGAGCAGTACTTC; CDR3aa: CASSPRRGQDSYEQYF
v_gene: TRBV29-1; j_gene: TRBJ2-7; abundance: -; d_gene: -; CDR3nt: TGCAGCGTTGCCCTGGGAGACTACGAGCAGTACTTC; CDR3aa: CSVALGDYEQYF
v_gene: TRBV27; j_gene: TRBJ1-1; abundance: few; d_gene: -; CDR3nt: TGTGCCAGCAGTCTCACCGGGAGGGAGGCTTTCTTT; CDR3aa: CASSLTGREAFF
v_gene: TRBV9; j_gene: TRBJ2-1; abundance: -; d_gene: TRBD2; CDR3nt: TGTGCCAGCAGCGTGGGGACTAGCGGGGTTTCCTACAATGAGCAGTTCTTC; CDR3aa: CASSVGTSGVSYNEQFF
v_gene: TRBV11-2; j_gene: TRBJ2-5; abundance: few; d_gene: -; CDR3nt: TGTGCCAGCAGCCGAAGGGATCAGGGGAAAGAGACCCAGTACTTC; CDR3aa: CASSRRDQGKETQYF
v_gene: TRBV19; j_gene: TRBJ2-2; abundance: few; d_gene: -; CDR3nt: TGTGCCAGCACGGGACATAACACCGGGGAGCTGTTTTTT; CDR3aa: CASTGHNTGELFF